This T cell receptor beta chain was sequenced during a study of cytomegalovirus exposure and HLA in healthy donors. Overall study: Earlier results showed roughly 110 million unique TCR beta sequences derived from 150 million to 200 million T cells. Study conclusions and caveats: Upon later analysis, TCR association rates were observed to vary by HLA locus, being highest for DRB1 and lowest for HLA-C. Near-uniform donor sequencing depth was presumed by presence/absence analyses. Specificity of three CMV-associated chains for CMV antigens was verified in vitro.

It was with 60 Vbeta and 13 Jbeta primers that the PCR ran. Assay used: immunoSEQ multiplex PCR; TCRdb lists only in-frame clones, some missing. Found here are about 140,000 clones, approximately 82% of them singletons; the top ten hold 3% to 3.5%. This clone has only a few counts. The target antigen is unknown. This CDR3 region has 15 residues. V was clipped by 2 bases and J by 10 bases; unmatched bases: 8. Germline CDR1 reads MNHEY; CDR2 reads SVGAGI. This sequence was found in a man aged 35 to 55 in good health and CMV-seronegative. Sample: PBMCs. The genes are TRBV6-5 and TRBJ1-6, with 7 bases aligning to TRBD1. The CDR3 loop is CASSYTRDRGSPLHF. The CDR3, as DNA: TGTGCCAGCAGTTACACCCGGGACAGAGGGTCACCCCTCCACTTT.